This section outlines one TCR beta chain sequence together with its context. CDR3 length: 18 amino acids. The J segment lost 4 bases and the V segment lost 7 bases, leaving 17 bases of the junction unmatched. This sample is drawn from a study of T cells in Graves' hyperthyroidism and ophthalmopathy. Template material for amplifying TCR beta CDR3 regions consisted of RNA transcripts. The study used the HTBI primer set for a first-round RT-PCR of the TCR CDR3. TCRdb re-analysed the multiplex PCR reads in MiXCR, keeping a single row per CDR3 protein. The sample lists about 640,000 distinct CDR3 sequences; 13% to 15% were seen once. On the basis of clinical symptoms, serum thyroxine and TRAb, thyroid ultrasound and orbital computed tomography, diagnoses were made.

The sequence came from a woman aged 45-59 years with Graves' ophthalmopathy. Source material: blood. The chain combines TRBV12-3 or TRBV12-4 with TRBJ1-2; TRBD1 matches at 11 bases. The CDR3, as DNA: TGTGCCAGCATGGGCCCTTTGGGACGGACAGGGGGCATCTATGGCTACACCTTC. Translation: CASMGPLGRTGGIYGYTF.